The 8 T cell receptor beta chains presented below share a single source sample, sequenced in a study of T-cell memory formation after mild COVID-19. TCRdb called the 5' RACE reads again in MiXCR, with one record for every CDR3 protein. This sample has about 260,000 distinct CDR3 sequences, with 16% found just once. The sample taken for sequencing was PBMCs or a T cell subset sorted from them (not recorded which). The source of these receptors is a man between 18 and 29 years old who had mild COVID-19 (a few samples of this study predate the infection). Cell type and time point are not known.

This clonotype was seen repeatedly, ten times or more. The rearrangement joins TRBV12-3 or TRBV12-4 to TRBJ2-7; 7 bases line up with TRBD1. Losses at the gene ends were 8 bases for V and 0 bases for J; bases not matched to a gene: 4. The length of the CDR3 is 13 residues. CDR3 in DNA: TGTGCCAGCCGTCGGGACAGCTCCTACGAGCAGTACTTC. Its translation: CASRRDSSYEQYF.

This clonotype was picked up a small number of times. J is TRBJ2-7 and V is TRBV10-3, with D possibly being TRBD2 (5 bases). V dropped 0 bases and J dropped 0 bases, with 9 bases sitting between them. Germline-derived CDR1 and CDR2 are ENHRY and SYGVKD. The CDR3 sequence is 15 residues long. In nucleotides, the CDR3 is TGTGCCATCAGTGAGTCTTCCGGGATCTCCTACGAGCAGTACTTC. Its protein product is CAISESSGISYEQYF.

This clonotype was seen a few times. V is TRBV6-2 or TRBV6-3 and J is TRBJ2-1; 13 bases are shared with TRBD2. V dropped 0 bases and J dropped 3; count of bases not matched to a gene: 2. Germline CDR1 MNHEY, CDR2 SVGEGT. This CDR3 is built from 17 residues. Written as DNA, the CDR3 is TGTGCCAGCAGTTACTCGAGGACTAGCGGGGGCTACAATGAGCAGTTCTTC. Its protein product is CASSYSRTSGGYNEQFF.

This clonotype occurred a few times. The chain carries TRBV5-4 and TRBJ1-4, with unresolved D. V lost 1 base and J 4 bases, leaving 11 bases between the germline ends. CDR1 and CDR2 from the germline V gene are SGHNT and YYREEE (reference sequence). The CDR3 covers 15 residues. CDR3 sequence (DNA): TGTGCCAGCAGCTTGTCCGCCGGAATTAATGAAAAACTGTTTTTT. It encodes CASSLSAGINEKLFF.

This chain links TRBV20-1 with TRBJ1-3; D is uncertain. The germline V gene encodes CDR1 DFQATT and CDR2 SNEGSKA (reference sequence). Trimming pared 0 bases from V and 2 bases from J, leaving 11 bases between. The CDR3 loop spans 15 amino acids. CDR3 nucleotides: TGCAGTGCTAGAGATCGGGTGGGCCCTGGAAACACCATATATTTT. Its protein product is CSARDRVGPGNTIYF.

The CDR3 region has the DNA TGTGCCAGCAGTTACTCCGCAGCCCACTCCTACGAGCAGTACTTC. This translates into CASSYSAAHSYEQYF. The V and J genes are TRBV6-6 and TRBJ2-7; no firm D call. The V gene's germline CDR1 is MNHNY and CDR2 SVGAGI (reference sequence). The CDR3 is made up of 15 amino acids. V gave up 0 bases and J gave up 0 bases, with 9 bases separating them.

The chain uses TRBV4-3 and TRBJ2-5, with TRBD2 as a possible D gene (6 bases). CDR3 size: 15 residues. Trimming took off 0 bases at V and 2 bases at J, with 10 bases between the two ends. CDR1 is LGHNA, CDR2 YSLEER, per germline. CDR3 in DNA: TGCGCCAGCAGCCAAGATTCTGGGGGGCAAGAGACCCAGTACTTC. Translated, it gives CASSQDSGGQETQYF.

The J gene is TRBJ1-1, the V gene TRBV9, with 7 bases lining up with TRBD1. The germline V gene has CDR1 SGDLS and CDR2 YYNGEE. V dropped 3 bases and J dropped 0; count of bases not matched to a gene: 5. This CDR3 spans 15 amino acids. In DNA form, the CDR3 reads TGTGCCAGCAGCGCGGCCGGGACAGTGAACACTGAAGCTTTCTTT. This sequence encodes CASSAAGTVNTEAFF.